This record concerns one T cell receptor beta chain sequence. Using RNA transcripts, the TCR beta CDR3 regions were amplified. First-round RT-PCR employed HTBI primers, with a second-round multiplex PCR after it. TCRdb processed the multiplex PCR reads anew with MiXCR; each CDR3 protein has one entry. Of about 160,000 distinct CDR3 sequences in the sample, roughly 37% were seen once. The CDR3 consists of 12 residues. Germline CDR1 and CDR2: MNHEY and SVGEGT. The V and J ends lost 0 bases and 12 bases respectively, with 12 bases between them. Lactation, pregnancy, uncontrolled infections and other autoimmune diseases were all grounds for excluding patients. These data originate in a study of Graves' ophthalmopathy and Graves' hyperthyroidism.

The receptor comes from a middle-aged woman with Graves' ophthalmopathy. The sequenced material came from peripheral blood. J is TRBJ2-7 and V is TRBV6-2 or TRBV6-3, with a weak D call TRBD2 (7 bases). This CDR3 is CASSYSTGGRYF. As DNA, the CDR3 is TGTGCCAGCAGTTACTCGACGGGGGGCCGGTACTTC.